These T cell receptor beta chains were read from a single sample in a study of patients and donors after allogeneic stem cell transplantation. TCRdb re-analysed the RT-PCR reads in MiXCR, keeping a single row per CDR3 protein. The table records approximately 200,000 distinct CDR3 sequences, roughly an eighth of them present only once. The specimen sequenced was blood, either unsorted or a sorted T cell fraction (not recorded which). Receptors were obtained from a human donor who was either an allogeneic HSCT recipient or a stem cell or donor lymphocyte infusion donor (not recorded which). It is not recorded whose cells these are; they may come from a transplant donor. Each CDR3 is given with its conserved first and last residue. The order of the fields is D gene, V gene, J gene, clone size, CDR3 DNA, CDR3 protein. A D gene is named only where the DNA matches it firmly. The size of a clone is reported for some rows only, either as once, few or many, or as a class for expanded clones.

D: -
V: TRBV28
J: TRBJ2-7
size: many
DNA: TGTGCCAGCAGTCGCCTTACAGGTAGCTCCTACGAGCAGTACTTC
CDR3: CASSRLTGSSYEQYF

D: -
V: TRBV19
J: TRBJ2-1
size: many
DNA: TGTGCCAGTAGTAGGAAAATCGAGCCAGCTTACAATGAGCAGTTCTTC
CDR3: CASSRKIEPAYNEQFF

D: -
V: TRBV2
J: TRBJ2-5
size: -
DNA: TGTGCCAGCAGTGTACAAAAGGGCCGAAGCGAGACCCAGTACTTC
CDR3: CASSVQKGRSETQYF

D: -
V: TRBV29-1
J: TRBJ1-1
size: few
DNA: TGCAGCGCTATGGGCCGCACCTACACTGAAGCTTTCTTT
CDR3: CSAMGRTYTEAFF

D: -
V: TRBV4-1
J: TRBJ1-6
size: many
DNA: TGCGCCAGCAGCCAAGAGGGATTCCAAAGCTCCTATAATTCACCCCTCCACTTT
CDR3: CASSQEGFQSSYNSPLHF

D: -
V: TRBV7-2
J: TRBJ2-4
size: few
DNA: TGTGCCAGCAGCCCTTCGGGGCCCGTAGCCAAAAACATTCAGTACTTC
CDR3: CASSPSGPVAKNIQYF

D: -
V: TRBV6-1
J: TRBJ1-2
size: many
DNA: TGTGCCAGCAGACGCCGGACAAATTACGACTATGGCTACACCTTC
CDR3: CASRRRTNYDYGYTF

D: -
V: TRBV3-1
J: TRBJ2-1
size: -
DNA: TGTGCCAGCAGCCAATCCACTCCTAGTCATCCGTTCTTC
CDR3: CASSQSTPSHPFF

D: -
V: TRBV4-3
J: TRBJ2-7
size: -
DNA: TGCGCCAGCAGCCAAGATGTAACTAGGTCTATTTACGAGCAGTACTTC
CDR3: CASSQDVTRSIYEQYF

D: TRBD2
V: TRBV5-1
J: TRBJ2-1
size: many
DNA: TGCGCCAGCAGCTTGGCCCTAACTAGCGGGGGGGCCGATGAGCAGTTCTTC
CDR3: CASSLALTSGGADEQFF

D: TRBD1
V: TRBV24-1
J: TRBJ2-5
size: few
DNA: TGTGCCACCAGTGATCCGACAGGGGGCCAAGAGACCCAGTACTTC
CDR3: CATSDPTGGQETQYF

D: -
V: TRBV7-8
J: TRBJ1-1
size: few
DNA: TGTGCCAGCAGCTTATCAGTTACGAATATTCCGTCCATGAACACTGAAGCTTTCTTT
CDR3: CASSLSVTNIPSMNTEAFF

D: -
V: TRBV9
J: TRBJ2-5
size: few
DNA: TGTGCCAGCAGCGTAGCTCTTACGGAGACCCAGTACTTC
CDR3: CASSVALTETQYF

D: -
V: TRBV3-1
J: TRBJ2-7
size: -
DNA: TGTGCCAGCAGCCCAGATTCCGGATACGAGCAGTACTTC
CDR3: CASSPDSGYEQYF

D: TRBD1
V: TRBV10-3
J: TRBJ2-7
size: few
DNA: TGTGCCACCATCAGGTCCGTAGGGACAGGGAATTCTTACGAGCAGTACTTC
CDR3: CATIRSVGTGNSYEQYF

D: -
V: TRBV20-1
J: TRBJ2-1
size: few
DNA: TGCAGTGTTGACAGCACCTACAATGAGCAGTTCTTC
CDR3: CSVDSTYNEQFF

D: -
V: TRBV5-1
J: TRBJ2-1
size: -
DNA: TGCGCCAGCAGCTTAGCGGTCACCCTTAATGAGCAGTTCTTC
CDR3: CASSLAVTLNEQFF

D: TRBD1
V: TRBV4-3
J: TRBJ2-4
size: many
DNA: TGCGCCAGCAGCTTAATGGCGGGACAGGGCAACATTCAGTACTTC
CDR3: CASSLMAGQGNIQYF

D: -
V: TRBV19
J: TRBJ2-5
size: few
DNA: TGTGCCAGTAGGCGGGGCCGCGGAGAGACCCAGTACTTC
CDR3: CASRRGRGETQYF

D: TRBD1
V: TRBV6-1
J: TRBJ1-5
size: -
DNA: TGTGCCAGCAGCAGAAACCCCGGGACAGGGGGCGGTCAGCCCCAGCATTTT
CDR3: CASSRNPGTGGGQPQHF

D: -
V: TRBV12-3/TRBV12-4
J: TRBJ1-4
size: many
DNA: TGTGCCAGCAGTGTCACAACCGGCCAAAATGAAAAACTGTTTTTT
CDR3: CASSVTTGQNEKLFF

D: -
V: TRBV7-3
J: TRBJ2-2
size: -
DNA: TGTGCCAGCAGCCCCCAGAGGACGAACACCGGGGAGCTGTTTTTT
CDR3: CASSPQRTNTGELFF

D: TRBD2
V: TRBV15
J: TRBJ2-1
size: -
DNA: TGTGCCACCAGCCCAGGACTAGAAGGATACAATGAGCAGTTCTTC
CDR3: CATSPGLEGYNEQFF

D: TRBD1
V: TRBV9
J: TRBJ2-7
size: few
DNA: TGTGCCAGCAGCGTCACCACAGGGGCCTACGAGCAGTACTTC
CDR3: CASSVTTGAYEQYF

D: TRBD2
V: TRBV12-3/TRBV12-4
J: TRBJ2-3
size: -
DNA: TGTGCCAGCAGTCGGACTAGCGGGGGGGCCAGTGGGCACACAGATACGCAGTATTTT
CDR3: CASSRTSGGASGHTDTQYF

D: -
V: TRBV6-1
J: TRBJ1-3
size: few
DNA: TGTGCCAGCAGCCGACAGCCCAGCGACTCTGGAAACACCATATATTTT
CDR3: CASSRQPSDSGNTIYF

D: -
V: TRBV20-1
J: TRBJ2-2
size: -
DNA: TGCAGTGCTAGAGATCGAGAAGGAGGTGACACCGGGGAGCTGTTTTTT
CDR3: CSARDREGGDTGELFF

D: -
V: TRBV2
J: TRBJ2-7
size: -
DNA: TGTGCCAGCAGTGAGCGAGGGCGGGAGCAGTACTTC
CDR3: CASSERGREQYF

D: TRBD1
V: TRBV20-1
J: TRBJ1-2
size: many
DNA: TGCAGTGCGCCCGACAGGGCGTCCTATGGCTACACCTTC
CDR3: CSAPDRASYGYTF

D: TRBD2
V: TRBV5-6
J: TRBJ2-7
size: -
DNA: TGTGCCAGCAGCTCTAGCGGGGGGTGGAGGTACGAGCAGTACTTC
CDR3: CASSSSGGWRYEQYF

D: TRBD1
V: TRBV6-1
J: TRBJ2-1
size: -
DNA: TGTGCCAGCAGTCACGGGACAGCGTCCTACAATGAGCAGTTCTTC
CDR3: CASSHGTASYNEQFF

D: -
V: TRBV11-1
J: TRBJ2-2
size: few
DNA: TGTGCCAGCAGCCCCCAAAATACCGGGACGGGGAACACCGGGGAGCTGTTTTTT
CDR3: CASSPQNTGTGNTGELFF

D: -
V: TRBV6-1
J: TRBJ2-7
size: -
DNA: TGTGCCAGCAGTGCCAGGGCGACCTCCTACGAGCAGTACTTC
CDR3: CASSARATSYEQYF

D: -
V: TRBV7-2
J: TRBJ2-6
size: many
DNA: TGTGCCAGCAGCTTAGACAGGGGGGCCAACGTCCTGACTTTC
CDR3: CASSLDRGANVLTF

D: -
V: TRBV19
J: TRBJ2-7
size: -
DNA: TGTGCCAGTAGGTGGGGGGCCGACTACGAGCAGTACTTC
CDR3: CASRWGADYEQYF

D: -
V: TRBV5-5
J: TRBJ2-1
size: many
DNA: TGTGCCAGCAGCACAAAAACAGGTTACAATGAGCAGTTCTTC
CDR3: CASSTKTGYNEQFF

D: -
V: TRBV4-1
J: TRBJ2-7
size: -
DNA: TGCGCCAGCAGCTCGCGGGAGAGGGGGCACTACGAGCAGTACTTC
CDR3: CASSSRERGHYEQYF

D: TRBD1
V: TRBV5-1
J: TRBJ1-1
size: -
DNA: TGCGCCAGCAGCAAAGGACAGGGGGCCACTGAAGCTTTCTTT
CDR3: CASSKGQGATEAFF

D: -
V: TRBV4-2
J: TRBJ2-2
size: -
DNA: TGTGCCAGCAGCCAGAAACGGGACACCGGGGAGCTGTTTTTT
CDR3: CASSQKRDTGELFF

D: TRBD2
V: TRBV3-1
J: TRBJ2-7
size: many
DNA: TGTGCCAGCAGCCAAGGGGCTAGCGGGAGCAACGAGCAGTACTTC
CDR3: CASSQGASGSNEQYF

D: TRBD1
V: TRBV12-3/TRBV12-4
J: TRBJ2-2
size: many
DNA: TGTGCCAGCAGTTCCGGGACGCGGACAGGGGGCACCGGGGAGCTGTTTTTT
CDR3: CASSSGTRTGGTGELFF

D: TRBD1
V: TRBV3-1
J: TRBJ2-2
size: few
DNA: TGTGCCAGCAGCCACGGGGACAGGGGAGGGGAGCTGTTTTTT
CDR3: CASSHGDRGGELFF

D: -
V: TRBV6-1
J: TRBJ1-1
size: -
DNA: TGTGCCAGCAGTGATTCAGGGTCGAGCCTCCGGGCTTTCTTT
CDR3: CASSDSGSSLRAFF

D: -
V: TRBV21-1
J: TRBJ2-7
size: -
DNA: TGTGCCAGCAGCAAAGAAAGTATTTGGGGCTGCGAGCAGTACTTC
CDR3: CASSKESIWGCEQYF

D: TRBD2
V: TRBV6-6
J: TRBJ2-1
size: few
DNA: TGTGCCAGCAGCGGGACTAGCTTTGAGCAGTTCTTC
CDR3: CASSGTSFEQFF

D: TRBD2
V: TRBV6-2/TRBV6-3
J: TRBJ2-1
size: -
DNA: TGTGCCAGCAGCTCTCCTAGCGGGGGGGCCTACAATGAGCAGTTCTTC
CDR3: CASSSPSGGAYNEQFF

D: TRBD2
V: TRBV7-2
J: TRBJ2-7
size: many
DNA: TGTGCCAGCATGACCCAAGCGGGGGGAACCTACGAGCAGTACTTC
CDR3: CASMTQAGGTYEQYF

D: TRBD1
V: TRBV25-1
J: TRBJ2-6
size: -
DNA: TGTGCCACCCTAGGACAGGGGGCGCATGGGGCCAACGTCCTGACTTTC
CDR3: CATLGQGAHGANVLTF

D: -
V: TRBV14
J: TRBJ2-7
size: -
DNA: TGTGCCAGCAGCCGGGCTTTGGGAGTAAAAACCAACGAGCAGTACTTC
CDR3: CASSRALGVKTNEQYF

D: -
V: TRBV6-2/TRBV6-3
J: TRBJ2-3
size: few
DNA: TGTGCCAGCAGTGGACGGGTCCACACAGATACGCAGTATTTT
CDR3: CASSGRVHTDTQYF

D: -
V: TRBV7-2
J: TRBJ1-5
size: -
DNA: TGTGCCAGCAGCTCGGTCAGATATCAGCCCCAGCATTTT
CDR3: CASSSVRYQPQHF

D: TRBD1
V: TRBV10-3
J: TRBJ2-3
size: -
DNA: TGTGCCATCAGTGAGCCGGAAGAACAGGGGTCCACCACAGATACGCAGTATTTT
CDR3: CAISEPEEQGSTTDTQYF

D: -
V: TRBV4-1
J: TRBJ2-3
size: many
DNA: TGCGCCAGCAGCCAAGTATGGCTTCAGTTACTTGATACGCAGTATTTT
CDR3: CASSQVWLQLLDTQYF

D: -
V: TRBV6-2/TRBV6-3
J: TRBJ2-7
size: many
DNA: TGTGCCAGCAAAGCGTTTCTGCGGGGGCCTGATGGCTACGAGCAGTACTTC
CDR3: CASKAFLRGPDGYEQYF